Sequencing of this T cell receptor beta chain was carried out in a study of shared clonotypes between healthy human individuals. Background on the study: The plates for each donor numbered three CD4 naive, three CD4 memory, two CD8 naive and one CD8 memory. Notes on the study in general: Several donors held approximately 4.5% of naive CD4 clonotypes in common.

The CDR3 sequence is 14 residues long. V was clipped by 4 bases and J by 8 bases, with 15 bases between them. Germline CDR1 SGHVS, CDR2 FQNEAQ. Remarks on this clone: Antigen unknown.

A 200 ng quantity of DNA, tens of thousands of T cell genomes, went into the sorted-subset replicate PCRs. TCRdb's copy holds only in-frame clones and misses some; the assay was immunoSEQ multiplex PCR. The table includes 600,000 to 750,000 clones, about 90% detected once. This clonotype was sampled from a man younger than 35 in good health. Some clones in this sample may be carry-over from other donors' samples. The sequenced sample consisted of memory CD8+ T cells from PBMCs. Regarding subset: CD45RO+ cells pooled with CCR7-negative TemRA cells. The chain has TRBV7-8 and TRBJ2-1; a weak D match, TRBD2 (8 bases). CDR3 nucleotides: TGTGCCAGCAGCTCCGGGAGGGGGCAACATGAGCAGTTCTTC. It specifies CASSSGRGQHEQFF.